The next 12 T cell receptor beta chains were all read from a single sample in a study of blood T cell repertoires in COVID-19. Profiled with immunoSEQ multiplex PCR; TCRdb holds only in-frame clones, not every one. The data hold about 270,000 clones, with 80% to 90% observed a single time. Sequencing input: PBMCs or T cells enriched from blood (not recorded which). All receptors come from a woman younger than 30 who had recovered from COVID-19.

The chain combines TRBV21-1 with TRBJ1-4; TRBD1, the table's D call, lacks a check against the DNA. TRBV21-1 is a documented pseudogene. There are 15 residues in the CDR3. CDR3 nucleotides: TGTGCCAGCAGCATCCCCGGGACAGCCCGGGGAAAACTGTTTTTT. Translated: CASSIPGTARGKLFF.

The CDR3 coding sequence is TGTGCCAGCAATGGGGACAGTCCAGGGTGGAAACTGTTTTTT. It translates to CASNGDSPGWKLFF. The genes are TRBV2 and TRBJ1-4, with TRBD1 identical over 7 bases. The CDR3 extends over 14 amino acids. Germline values: CDR1 SNHLY, CDR2 FYNNEI. Losses at the gene ends were 7 bases for V and 11 bases for J; bases not matched to a gene: 13. Using reference TRBV2 and TRBJ1-4 for the parts outside the CDR3, the full variable domain is EPEVTQTPSHQVTQMGQEVILRCVPISNHLYFYWYRQILGQKVEFLVSFYNNEISEKSEIFDDQFSVERPDGSNFTLKIRSTKLEDSAMYFCASNGDSPGWKLFFGSGTQLSVL.

The chain employs TRBV27 and TRBJ1-5; 7 bases match TRBD1. The CDR3 runs 13 residues. V lost 8 bases to trimming and J lost 7 bases; unmatched junction nucleotides: 8. In germline, CDR1 is MNHEY, CDR2 SMNVEV (reference sequence). CDR3 DNA: TGTGCCAGCCGAGGGGGCATTGGACAGCCCCAGCATTTT. It codes for CASRGGIGQPQHF.

The CDR3 DNA follows: TGTGCCAGCAGTTTTGGACAGGGCTACGAGCAGTACTTC. Translated: CASSFGQGYEQYF. This chain joins TRBV27 and TRBJ2-7; the match to TRBD1 covers 8 bases. Germline trimming cut 3 bases from V and 3 bases from J; bases unmatched to any gene: 1. Germline loops: CDR1 MNHEY, CDR2 SMNVEV (reference sequence). This CDR3 has 13 amino acids.

The genes are TRBV19 and TRBJ2-3, with 15 bases identical to TRBD2. The CDR3 has 17 residues. With 5 bases clipped from V and 4 bases from J, the junction kept 7 bases outside the gene matches. The germline gives CDR1 LNHDA, CDR2 SQIVND (reference sequence). CDR3 in amino acids: CASSARGLAGGPDTQYF. In DNA, the CDR3 is TGTGCCAGTAGTGCCCGGGGACTAGCGGGGGGACCAGATACGCAGTATTTT.

The V call is TRBV10-3, the J call TRBJ2-6; 7 bases agree with TRBD1. Germline V gene sequence: CDR1 ENHRY, CDR2 SYGVKD. Unmatched junction bases numbered 6, after V lost 4 bases and J lost 0 bases. The CDR3 extends over 17 amino acids. The CDR3 reads CAISGGQDFSGANVLTF. CDR3 in DNA: TGTGCCATCAGTGGCGGACAGGATTTCTCTGGGGCCAACGTCCTGACTTTC.

The chain is built from TRBV5-4 and TRBJ1-1, with 7 bases that match TRBD1. CDR3 length equals 13 residues. Germline V gene lookup returns CDR1 SGHNT and CDR2 YYREEE (reference sequence). The ends lost 4 bases at V and 5 bases at J; junction bases unmatched: 5. CDR3 sequence reads: CASSRQGTTEAFF. CDR3 nucleotide sequence: TGTGCCAGCAGCCGACAGGGTACGACTGAAGCTTTCTTT.

The rearrangement joins TRBV6-5 to TRBJ2-7, with 7 nucleotides matching TRBD1. The J segment lost 0 bases and the V segment lost 7 bases, leaving 9 bases of the junction unmatched. CDR1 MNHEY and CDR2 SVGAGI come from the germline V gene. The CDR3 extends over 15 amino acids. CDR3 sequence (DNA): TGTGCCAGCAAGTTGACAGGGAGAAGCTCCTACGAGCAGTACTTC. Amino acid sequence: CASKLTGRSSYEQYF.

V usage is TRBV27 and J usage is TRBJ2-1; TRBD1 matches 9 bases. Germline V gene sequence: CDR1 MNHEY, CDR2 SMNVEV (reference sequence). V shed 3 bases, J shed 7 bases, and the junction held 7 bases outside the gene matches. This CDR3 contains 15 residues. This CDR3 is CASSFIGTGRNEQFF. The CDR3 bases are TGTGCCAGCAGTTTCATCGGGACAGGGAGAAATGAGCAGTTCTTC.

This clone was picked up one time. The chain uses TRBV29-1 and TRBJ1-1; perhaps TRBD1 as D (5 bases). Trimming removed 0 bases at V and 6 bases at J, with 11 bases between. CDR3 length: 13 residues. The germline CDR1 and CDR2 sequences are SQVTM and ANQGSEA. DNA for the CDR3: TGCAGCGTTGAAGAGCAGGGAGGAGCTGAAGCTTTCTTT. Protein: CSVEEQGGAEAFF.

The chain links TRBV9 to TRBJ1-6; D ambiguous. V shed 0 bases and J shed 14 bases, with 15 bases lying between them. The V gene's germline CDR1 is SGDLS and CDR2 YYNGEE. CDR3 size: 14 residues. CDR3 coding DNA: TGTGCCAGCAGCGTAGCGGAATGGGAGCGAACCCTCCACTTT. This gives the protein CASSVAEWERTLHF. Supplemented by reference TRBV9 and TRBJ1-6, the full variable domain reads DSGVTQTPKHLITATGQRVTLRCSPRSGDLSVYWYQQSLDQGLQFLIQYYNGEERAKGNILERFSAQQFPDLHSELNLSSLELGDSALYFCASSVAEWERTLHFGNGTRLTVT.

Regarding this clone: Mismatch with germline at one junction end may stem from a read error. J is TRBJ1-2 and V is TRBV7-9; D gene uncertain. The length of the CDR3 is 8 residues. Germline V CDR1 and CDR2: SEHNR, FQNEAQ (reference sequence). CDR3 residues: CASSFLRF. DNA for the CDR3: TGTGCCAGCAGCTTTTTGCGCTTC.